These T cell receptor beta chains were read from a single sample in a study of T cell repertoires in aging, cancer and after chemotherapy. TCRdb independently ran MiXCR on the multiplex PCR reads; one entry per CDR3 protein. The repertoire has a few thousand distinct CDR3 sequences, around a quarter of them found once; the top ten carry 29%. The sequenced sample consisted of blood. These receptors originate from a human donor in good health. The donor label of this sample is uncertain. The CDR3 runs from the conserved cysteine through the conserved F or W. The order of the fields is D gene, J gene, clone size, V gene, CDR3 DNA, CDR3 protein. The D gene is left open where the match is weak. Size values are once, few and many counts, or a class for expanded clones, and some rows have none.

d_call: TRBD1
j_call: TRBJ1-2
clone_size: medium-sized
v_call: TRBV27
cdr3_nt: TGTGCCAGCAGTTTGGACGGACAGGGGGCTGGCTACACCTTC
cdr3_aa: CASSLDGQGAGYTF

d_call: TRBD1
j_call: TRBJ1-4
clone_size: medium-sized
v_call: TRBV29-1
cdr3_nt: TGCAGCGTCGGACAGGGGGGAGAAAAACTGTTTTTT
cdr3_aa: CSVGQGGEKLFF

d_call: TRBD1
j_call: TRBJ1-5
clone_size: .
v_call: TRBV6-5
cdr3_nt: TGTGCCAGCAGTGAAGCACAGGGGAGCAATCAGCCCCAGCATTTT
cdr3_aa: CASSEAQGSNQPQHF

d_call: TRBD1
j_call: TRBJ1-1
clone_size: .
v_call: TRBV7-2
cdr3_nt: TGTGCCAGCAGCCAGGGACAGCCTGTAACTGAAGCTTTCTTT
cdr3_aa: CASSQGQPVTEAFF

d_call: .
j_call: TRBJ1-3
clone_size: .
v_call: TRBV7-9
cdr3_nt: TGTGCCATCAGACAGGCGGCGGGCACCATATATTTT
cdr3_aa: CAIRQAAGTIYF

d_call: TRBD1
j_call: TRBJ2-7
clone_size: medium-sized
v_call: TRBV29-1
cdr3_nt: TGCAGCATCCTCCGGTGGGACAGGGCCTCCTACGAGCAGTACTTC
cdr3_aa: CSILRWDRASYEQYF

d_call: .
j_call: TRBJ2-5
clone_size: .
v_call: TRBV12-3/TRBV12-4
cdr3_nt: TGTGCCAGCAGGGAACTAGCTTGGGAGACCCAGTACTTC
cdr3_aa: CASRELAWETQYF

d_call: .
j_call: TRBJ1-1
clone_size: few
v_call: TRBV29-1
cdr3_nt: TGCAGCTCCTCGAAGGTCCTGAACACTGAAGCTTTCTTT
cdr3_aa: CSSSKVLNTEAFF

d_call: .
j_call: TRBJ1-5
clone_size: .
v_call: TRBV15
cdr3_nt: TGTGCCACCAGCAGAGATCGGGGGGGCGGTCAGCCCCAGCATTTT
cdr3_aa: CATSRDRGGGQPQHF

d_call: TRBD2
j_call: TRBJ2-7
clone_size: few
v_call: TRBV6-2/TRBV6-3
cdr3_nt: TGTGCCAGCGCTGCACTAGCGGGCCTCTCCTACGAGCAGTACTTC
cdr3_aa: CASAALAGLSYEQYF

d_call: .
j_call: TRBJ1-5
clone_size: medium-sized
v_call: TRBV6-2/TRBV6-3
cdr3_nt: TGTGCCAGCTGTGGAGGGTTATATCAGCCCCAGCATTTT
cdr3_aa: CASCGGLYQPQHF

d_call: .
j_call: TRBJ2-1
clone_size: .
v_call: TRBV6-2/TRBV6-3
cdr3_nt: TGTGCCAGCAGTCGCGGGACGGCTTTTAGTGAGCAGTTCTTC
cdr3_aa: CASSRGTAFSEQFF

d_call: .
j_call: TRBJ1-2
clone_size: medium-sized
v_call: TRBV29-1
cdr3_nt: TGCAGCGTTGTCGAAGCAAGCTACACCTTC
cdr3_aa: CSVVEASYTF

d_call: .
j_call: TRBJ1-1
clone_size: few
v_call: TRBV19
cdr3_nt: TGTGCCAGTAGACAAGGGACGGGGGGGACTGAAGCTTTCTTT
cdr3_aa: CASRQGTGGTEAFF

d_call: .
j_call: TRBJ2-7
clone_size: .
v_call: TRBV7-9
cdr3_nt: TGTGCCAGCAGCGGACGGGACTACGAGCAGTACTTC
cdr3_aa: CASSGRDYEQYF

d_call: .
j_call: TRBJ2-7
clone_size: few
v_call: TRBV6-5
cdr3_nt: TGTGCCAGCAGTTACTCGTTGGCTGCCAGCTCCTACGAGCAGTACTTC
cdr3_aa: CASSYSLAASSYEQYF

d_call: TRBD2
j_call: TRBJ2-5
clone_size: .
v_call: TRBV28
cdr3_nt: TGTGCCAGCAGTTTTCCCCCCTTCTTTAGCGGGGAAGAGACCCAGTACTTC
cdr3_aa: CASSFPPFFSGEETQYF

d_call: .
j_call: TRBJ1-2
clone_size: .
v_call: TRBV20-1
cdr3_nt: TGCAGTGCTAGCCCGAATCACTATGGCTACACCTTC
cdr3_aa: CSASPNHYGYTF

d_call: .
j_call: TRBJ2-1
clone_size: .
v_call: TRBV12-3/TRBV12-4
cdr3_nt: TGTGCCAGCAGTTTAGTAGGGGGTAATGAGCAGTTCTTC
cdr3_aa: CASSLVGGNEQFF

d_call: .
j_call: TRBJ2-7
clone_size: .
v_call: TRBV12-3/TRBV12-4
cdr3_nt: TGTGCCAGCAGTTTCACAGGACCTTACGAGCAGTACTTC
cdr3_aa: CASSFTGPYEQYF

d_call: .
j_call: TRBJ1-4
clone_size: medium-sized
v_call: TRBV12-3/TRBV12-4
cdr3_nt: TGTGCCAGCAGGGGAACGGACAGATATGAAAAACTGTTTTTT
cdr3_aa: CASRGTDRYEKLFF

d_call: .
j_call: TRBJ1-2
clone_size: .
v_call: TRBV29-1
cdr3_nt: TGCAGTGCTACTGGTCTGGGTCGCGATGGCTACACCTTC
cdr3_aa: CSATGLGRDGYTF

d_call: .
j_call: TRBJ2-7
clone_size: medium-sized
v_call: TRBV6-5
cdr3_nt: TGTGCCAGCAGAGGTGGGGCAGAGCAGTACTTC
cdr3_aa: CASRGGAEQYF